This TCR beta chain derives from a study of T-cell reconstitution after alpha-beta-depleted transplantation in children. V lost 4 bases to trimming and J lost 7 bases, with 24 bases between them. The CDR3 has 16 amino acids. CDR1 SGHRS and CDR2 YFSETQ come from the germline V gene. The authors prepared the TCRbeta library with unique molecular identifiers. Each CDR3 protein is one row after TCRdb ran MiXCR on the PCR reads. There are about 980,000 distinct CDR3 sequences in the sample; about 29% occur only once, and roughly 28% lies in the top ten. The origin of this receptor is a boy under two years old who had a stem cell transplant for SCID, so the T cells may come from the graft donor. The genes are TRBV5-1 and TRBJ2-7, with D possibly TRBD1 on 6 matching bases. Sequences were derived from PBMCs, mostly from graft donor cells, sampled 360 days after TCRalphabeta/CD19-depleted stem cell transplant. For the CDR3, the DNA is TGCGCCAGCAGCCCCCGAACAGGGAGAACTACGAGGGAGCAGTACTTC. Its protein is CASSPRTGRTTREQYF.